The clone carrying this T cell receptor (beta chain) was seen only a few times. Its antigen is undetermined. Treatment defined: 19 received Ad26.COV2.S at low or high dose, single or two shots; a few received placebo; per-sample allocation not given. The samples date from day 63 after the first vaccine or placebo injection. The data originate from a study of Ad26.COV2.S vaccination and SARS-CoV-2 variants. The overall study: Once, or twice with 56 days between doses, Ad26.COV2.S was given intramuscularly. Study-level results: Assessments of TCR breadth and depth may have underestimated the total T cell responses.

TCRdb's copy holds only in-frame clones and misses some; the assay was immunoSEQ multiplex PCR. The sample comprises about 350,000 clones, 65% to 90% of which are singletons, and roughly 10% rests with the top ten. Germline V gene sequence: CDR1 SGDLS, CDR2 YYNGEE. V was clipped by 2 bases and J by 3 bases, with 6 bases between them. The CDR3 totals 12 residues. V gene TRBV9 combines with J gene TRBJ2-7, with unresolved D. The clonotype was recovered from a person between 18 and 59 years old who received the Ad26.COV2.S COVID-19 vaccine or a placebo. The sequences come from peripheral blood, collected in a trial of Ad26.COV2.S vaccine versus placebo. CDR3 sequence (DNA): TGTGCCAGCAGCGTTTGCCGCTACGAGCAGTACTTC. Protein sequence: CASSVCRYEQYF.